This T cell receptor beta chain was profiled in a study of T-cell memory formation after mild COVID-19. General study findings and limits: Second-wave clones that peaked on day 37 lacked confirmed SARS-CoV-2 specificity.

One entry per CDR3 protein results from TCRdb running MiXCR on the 5' RACE reads. The sample carries nearly 110,000 distinct CDR3 sequences, 13% to 15% recorded once. The CDR3 contains 14 residues. V gave up 6 bases and J gave up 4 bases; unmatched junction bases: 8. Germline V gene sequence: CDR1 SGHRS, CDR2 YFSETQ. Regarding this clonotype: The target antigen is unknown.

The J gene is TRBJ2-7, the V gene TRBV5-1, with TRBD1 identical over 9 bases. The clonotype originates from a man younger than 30 who had mild COVID-19 (a few samples of this study predate the infection). Cell type and time point are not known. The specimen was PBMCs or a T cell subset sorted from them (not recorded which). In DNA, the CDR3 is TGCGCCAGCACGTCCGGGACAGGGATATACGAGCAGTACTTC. Translating it yields CASTSGTGIYEQYF.